These 27 T cell receptor beta chains were all obtained from the same sample, sequenced in a study of blood T cell repertoires in COVID-19. Using immunoSEQ multiplex PCR, the repertoire was profiled, and TCRdb retains in-frame clones only, with some absent. Counted here are under 130,000 clones, roughly nine tenths occurring once; the ten biggest clones make up around 3.1%. Sequences were obtained from peripheral blood. Source of these receptors: a man aged 45 to 65 in a cohort sampled during active COVID-19.

The chain links TRBV6-5 to TRBJ2-5; TRBD1 aligns across 7 bases. Per the germline V gene, CDR1 is MNHEY and CDR2 is SVGAGI. The CDR3 totals 15 residues. Trimming took 0 bases from V and 3 from J; bases not matched to a gene: 4. CDR3: CASSYSAGTEETQYF. For the CDR3, the DNA is TGTGCCAGCAGTTACTCGGCCGGGACAGAAGAGACCCAGTACTTC.

The rearrangement uses TRBV5-8 and TRBJ1-2, with 7 bases that match TRBD1. V lost 1 base and J lost 7; bases outside the gene matches: 4. CDR1 and CDR2 (germline): SGHTS, YDEGEE. The CDR3 totals 13 residues. Here the CDR3 reads CASSLYRGFGYTF. The CDR3 DNA sequence: TGTGCCAGCAGCTTGTACAGGGGATTTGGCTACACCTTC.

A remark on this clone: This CDR3 is also generated by other DNA sequences in the sample. The V and J genes are TRBV7-2 and TRBJ1-6; TRBD1 agrees at 10 bases. J lost 6 bases, V lost 5 bases, and 4 bases had no gene match. Germline V lookup: CDR1 SGHTA, CDR2 FQGNSA. CDR3 length: 15 residues. For the CDR3, the DNA is TGTGCCAGCAGCCCCCGGGACAGGGGTAATTCACCCCTCCACTTT. Protein: CASSPRDRGNSPLHF.

The CDR3 here is CASSQDGGARGTRETQYF. The CDR3 DNA sequence: TGTGCCAGCAGCCAAGATGGAGGGGCGCGGGGCACCAGGGAGACCCAGTACTTC. The chain carries TRBV3-1 (or the pseudogene TRBV3-2) and TRBJ2-5; a possible D gene is TRBD2 (6 bases). The length of the CDR3 is 18 residues. Deletions cut 0 bases from V and 5 bases from J, with 22 bases between. Germline CDR1 is LGHDT and CDR2 is YNNKEL (reference sequence).

The chain employs TRBV4-2 and TRBJ2-1; D unclear. The V end was cut by 1 base, the J end by 5 bases, with 6 bases between. This CDR3 has 13 residues. Per germline, CDR1 LGHNA and CDR2 YNFKEQ. CDR3 sequence: CASSQGADNEQFF. DNA of the CDR3: TGTGCCAGCAGCCAAGGGGCAGACAATGAGCAGTTCTTC.

In its sample, this clone was seen once. CDR3 bases: TGTGCTAGTGGTTTGCAGGGTTCTAATTCACCCCTCCACTTT. Amino acid sequence: CASGLQGSNSPLHF. The chain employs TRBV12-5 and TRBJ1-6; D is possibly TRBD1 (5 bases). The CDR3 totals 14 residues. The V and J ends lost 2 bases and 6 bases respectively, with 8 bases between them. In germline, CDR1 is LGHNT, CDR2 FRNRAP.

The chain couples TRBV19 to TRBJ2-2; D remains ambiguous. V lost 0 bases and J lost 6, with 14 bases in between. The CDR3 is made up of 16 amino acids. From germline, CDR1 is LNHDA and CDR2 SQIVND (reference sequence). Here the CDR3 reads CASSIENPPQAGELFF. The CDR3 coding sequence is TGTGCCAGTAGTATAGAAAACCCCCCTCAGGCCGGGGAGCTGTTTTTT.

CDR3 in amino acids: CASSIDRVPGYTF. CDR3 in DNA: TGTGCCAGTAGTATAGACAGGGTCCCTGGCTACACCTTC. The chain recombines TRBV19 with TRBJ1-2, with D perhaps matching TRBD1 (5 bases). This CDR3 is built from 13 residues. Germline CDR1 is LNHDA and CDR2 is SQIVND (reference sequence). V lost 0 bases to trimming and J lost 7 bases, with 9 bases between them.

This clone was recorded only once. The chain is built from TRBV29-1 and TRBJ1-2; maybe TRBD1 (6 bases). CDR1 and CDR2 (germline): SQVTM, ANQGSEA. V lost 8 bases and J lost 0, with 10 bases in between. CDR3 length: 12 amino acids. The CDR3 bases are TGCAGCAGTGAGGGGGCTAACTATGGCTACACCTTC. Amino acids: CSSEGANYGYTF.

The chain uses TRBV4-3 and TRBJ2-1, with 9 bases matching TRBD1. CDR1 and CDR2 (germline): LGHNA, YSLEER. The length of the CDR3 is 13 residues. J lost 6 bases, V lost 4 bases, and 1 base had no gene match. The CDR3 sequence is CASSPTGGNEQFF. The CDR3 DNA is TGCGCCAGCAGCCCGACAGGGGGCAATGAGCAGTTCTTC.

This chain links TRBV15 with TRBJ1-2, with D perhaps TRBD1 (6 bases). Per the germline V gene, CDR1 is LNHNV and CDR2 is YYDKDF (reference sequence). This CDR3 comprises 18 residues. Trimming stripped 1 base from V and 4 bases from J, with 22 bases between. The chain's CDR3 is CATSRGPGTPHGIYGYTF. The DNA for the CDR3 is TGTGCCACCAGCAGAGGCCCTGGGACACCCCACGGGATCTATGGCTACACCTTC.

The J gene is TRBJ1-1, the V gene TRBV18; TRBD1 matches 10 bases. The CDR3 totals 13 residues. With V trimmed by 3 bases and J by 7 bases, 2 bases remained unmatched. The V gene's germline CDR1 is KGHSH and CDR2 LQKENI. CDR3 sequence reads: CASSPDRGIEAFF. DNA of the CDR3: TGTGCCAGCTCACCGGACAGGGGGATTGAAGCTTTCTTT.

V gene TRBV28 combines with J gene TRBJ2-7, with a possible D match to TRBD2 (6 bases). The V end lost 10 bases, the J end lost 4 bases, and 11 bases lay between the germline ends. Looked up from germline, CDR1 is MDHEN and CDR2 is SYDVKM. The CDR3 has 11 amino acids. The CDR3: CATWGDYEQYV. CDR3 nucleotide sequence: TGTGCCACCTGGGGGGATTACGAGCAGTACGTC.

This clone was counted only a few times. The rearrangement joins TRBV5-1 to TRBJ2-2, with 10 bases lining up with TRBD2. Germline-derived CDR1 and CDR2 are SGHRS and YFSETQ. The CDR3 consists of 15 residues. J was trimmed by 7 bases and V by 5 bases; bases with no gene match: 8. The CDR3 DNA sequence: TGCGCCAGCAGAAGGATAGCGGGGGGAGTCGGGGAGCTGTTTTTT. It is translated as CASRRIAGGVGELFF.

The chain couples TRBV9 to TRBJ2-3, with D possibly being TRBD2 (5 bases). This CDR3 region has 15 residues. V was shortened by 0 bases and J by 3 bases, with 11 bases between the two germline ends. Germline V CDR1 and CDR2: SGDLS, YYNGEE. The CDR3 DNA is TGTGCCAGCAGCGTAGCGGGGTTCTCGACAGATACGCAGTATTTT. It translates to CASSVAGFSTDTQYF.

The V gene is TRBV5-1, the J gene TRBJ2-3; 8 bases are shared with TRBD2. Germline V gives CDR1 SGHRS, CDR2 YFSETQ. The CDR3 covers 16 residues. V gave up 0 bases and J gave up 4 bases; unmatched junction bases: 7. The CDR3 region has the DNA TGCGCCAGCAGCTTGGCGGGGGGGCATTTGGCAGATACGCAGTATTTT. It specifies CASSLAGGHLADTQYF.

The chain recombines TRBV5-8 with TRBJ1-4, with D tentatively TRBD1 (5 bases). This CDR3 region has 14 residues. CDR1 and CDR2 (germline): SGHTS, YDEGEE. The V end lost 0 bases, the J end lost 8 bases, and 11 bases lay between the germline ends. DNA for the CDR3: TGTGCCAGCAGCTTGGAAAGGGGAGGAGAAAAACTGTTTTTT. This gives the protein CASSLERGGEKLFF.

This clone appeared once. V gene TRBV29-1 combines with J gene TRBJ1-1; the match to TRBD1 covers 8 bases. The V gene's germline CDR1 is SQVTM and CDR2 ANQGSEA. V was pared by 7 bases and J by 1 base, with 5 bases of the junction left unmatched. The CDR3 loop spans 13 amino acids. In DNA form, the CDR3 reads TGCAGCGCCGGACAGGGTGGGAACACTGAAGCTTTCTTT. This sequence encodes CSAGQGGNTEAFF.

This sequence joins TRBV7-9 and TRBJ2-6; D call uncertain. The CDR3 spans 15 residues. The germline V gene has CDR1 SEHNR and CDR2 FQNEAQ (reference sequence). Trimming pared 8 bases from V and 0 bases from J, leaving 11 bases between. This chain's CDR3 is CASPQINSGANVLTF. The DNA for the CDR3 is TGTGCCAGCCCACAGATAAACTCTGGGGCCAACGTCCTGACTTTC.

This chain connects TRBV28 to TRBJ2-3; TRBD2 agrees at 13 bases. The CDR3 covers 17 residues. J lost 2 bases, V lost 3 bases, and 5 bases had no gene match. CDR1 is MDHEN and CDR2 is SYDVKM in the germline V gene. The CDR3 reads CASSFGLAGAPTDTQYF. The CDR3 DNA sequence: TGTGCCAGCAGTTTCGGACTAGCGGGGGCCCCCACAGATACGCAGTATTTT.

The rearrangement joins TRBV6-5 to TRBJ1-5; TRBD1 matches 8 bases. The CDR3 totals 12 residues. The V segment lost 6 bases and the J segment 6 bases; nucleotides outside the gene matches: 1. From germline, CDR1 is MNHEY and CDR2 SVGAGI. CDR3 nucleotide sequence: TGTGCCAGCAGGACAGGGGTTCAGCCCCAGCATTTT. Protein: CASRTGVQPQHF.

This chain connects TRBV6-5 to TRBJ2-7; TRBD2 aligns across 9 bases. The germline V gene encodes CDR1 MNHEY and CDR2 SVGAGI. The CDR3 contains 15 residues. Germline trimming cut 5 bases from V and 4 bases from J; bases unmatched to any gene: 9. The CDR3 reads CASSPQRGATYEQYF. CDR3 DNA: TGTGCCAGCAGTCCCCAGCGGGGGGCCACATACGAGCAGTACTTC.

The chain joins TRBV11-2 to TRBJ2-1; 9 bases match TRBD2. The CDR3 length is 16 residues. From germline, CDR1 is SGHAT and CDR2 FQNNGV. Trimming at V came to 2 bases and at J to 3 bases, leaving 5 bases not matched to a gene. CDR3 in amino acids: CASSLNGLASYNEQFF. CDR3 DNA sequence: TGTGCCAGCAGCTTAAACGGACTAGCGAGCTACAATGAGCAGTTCTTC.

This rearrangement joins TRBV19 to TRBJ1-2, with D uncertain. The CDR3 covers 14 residues. The ends were cut back, 4 bases at V and 7 bases at J, with 16 bases in the middle. CDR1 and CDR2 from the germline V gene are LNHDA and SQIVND (reference sequence). The CDR3 DNA reads as TGTGCCAGTAGTAAGACATCTGAAAGACCTGGCTACACCTTC. The encoded protein is CASSKTSERPGYTF.

The chain is built from TRBV7-2 and TRBJ2-3; D might be TRBD2 (5 bases). With 1 base removed from V and 5 bases from J, the gap between germline ends came to 13 bases. From germline, CDR1 is SGHTA and CDR2 FQGNSA. The CDR3 runs 15 residues. The CDR3 DNA is TGTGCCAGCAGCTTAGGTAGCCGTGGGAGAGATACGCAGTATTTT. This encodes CASSLGSRGRDTQYF.

The chain has TRBV5-4 and TRBJ2-3; the match to TRBD2 covers 12 bases. This CDR3 is built from 16 residues. Germline loops: CDR1 SGHNT, CDR2 YYREEE (reference sequence). V lost 3 bases and J lost 5; bases outside the gene matches: 7. CDR3 coding DNA: TGTGCCAGCAGCTCCCTAGCGGGGGGGCCGGGAGATACGCAGTATTTT. This gives the protein CASSSLAGGPGDTQYF.

The chain uses TRBV24-1 and TRBJ2-5; a weak D match, TRBD1 (5 bases). Germline V gene sequence: CDR1 KGHDR, CDR2 SFDVKD. The CDR3 spans 16 residues. The germline V and J ends were trimmed by 3 bases and 0 bases, with 13 bases remaining between them. Here the CDR3 DNA reads TGTGCCACCAGTGATCCCCGAAAGGGGTACCAAGAGACCCAGTACTTC. Protein sequence: CATSDPRKGYQETQYF.